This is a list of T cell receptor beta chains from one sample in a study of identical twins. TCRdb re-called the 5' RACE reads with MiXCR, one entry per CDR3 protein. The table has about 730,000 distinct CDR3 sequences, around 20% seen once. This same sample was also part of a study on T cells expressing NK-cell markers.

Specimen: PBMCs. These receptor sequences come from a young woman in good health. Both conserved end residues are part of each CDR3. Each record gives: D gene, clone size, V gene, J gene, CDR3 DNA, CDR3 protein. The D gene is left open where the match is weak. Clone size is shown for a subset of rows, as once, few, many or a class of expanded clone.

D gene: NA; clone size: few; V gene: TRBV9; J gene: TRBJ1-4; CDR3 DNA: TGTGCCAGCAGGGGGGAAGAAGAAAAACTGTTTTTT; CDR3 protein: CASRGEEEKLFF
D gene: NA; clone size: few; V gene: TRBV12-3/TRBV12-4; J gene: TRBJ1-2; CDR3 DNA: TGTGCCAGCAGTTTAAACAGGGCTAACTATGGCTACACCTTC; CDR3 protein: CASSLNRANYGYTF
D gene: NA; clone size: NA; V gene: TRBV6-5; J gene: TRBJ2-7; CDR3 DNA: TGTGCCAGCAGTTACGGCAGGGAGTACGAGCAGTACTTC; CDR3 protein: CASSYGREYEQYF
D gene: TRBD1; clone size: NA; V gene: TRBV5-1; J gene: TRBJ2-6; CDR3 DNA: TGCGCCAGCAGCCTACCAACAGGGGCTGGGGCCAACGTCCTGACTTTC; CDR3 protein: CASSLPTGAGANVLTF
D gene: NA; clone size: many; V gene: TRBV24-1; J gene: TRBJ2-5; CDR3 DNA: TGTGCCACCAGTGATAGCGGAGCGTACCAAGAGACCCAGTACTTC; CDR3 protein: CATSDSGAYQETQYF
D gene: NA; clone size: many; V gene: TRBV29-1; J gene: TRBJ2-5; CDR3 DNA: TGCAGCGTTGGAGTGGGACGGGAGACCCAGTACTTC; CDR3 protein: CSVGVGRETQYF
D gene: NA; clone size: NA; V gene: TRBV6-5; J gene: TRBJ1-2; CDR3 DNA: TGTGCCAGCAGTTACACGGAGTCACAAATCTATGGCTACACCTTC; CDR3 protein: CASSYTESQIYGYTF
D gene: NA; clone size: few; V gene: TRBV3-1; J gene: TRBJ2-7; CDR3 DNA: TGTGCCAGCAGCCATGGCCCCGCCGCGGAGTACTTC; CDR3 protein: CASSHGPAAEYF
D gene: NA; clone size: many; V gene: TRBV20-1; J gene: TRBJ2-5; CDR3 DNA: TGCAGTGCTGAGCCTCTGGGACGGCAAGAGACCCAGTACTTC; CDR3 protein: CSAEPLGRQETQYF
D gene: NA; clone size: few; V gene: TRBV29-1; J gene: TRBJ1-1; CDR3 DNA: TGCAGCGCTGAGGCCCGGTTCAAAAACACTGAAGCTTTCTTT; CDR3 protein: CSAEARFKNTEAFF
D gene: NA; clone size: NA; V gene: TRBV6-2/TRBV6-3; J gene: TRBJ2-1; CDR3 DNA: TGTGCCAGCAGTGGAGAATACAATGAGCAGTTCTTC; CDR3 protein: CASSGEYNEQFF
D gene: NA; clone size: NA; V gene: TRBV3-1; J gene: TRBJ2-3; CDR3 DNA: TGTGCCAGCAGCCGGGCATGGGATACGCAGTATTTT; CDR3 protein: CASSRAWDTQYF
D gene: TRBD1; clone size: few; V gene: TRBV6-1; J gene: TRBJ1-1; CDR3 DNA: TGTGCCAGCAACTCCGAAGGGGGCACTACTCATGAAGCTTTCTTT; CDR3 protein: CASNSEGGTTHEAFF
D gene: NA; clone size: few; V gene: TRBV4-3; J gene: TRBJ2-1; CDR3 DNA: TGCGCCAGCAGCCAAGGGTCACGAGATACTATTACCTACAATGAGCAGTTCTTC; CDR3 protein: CASSQGSRDTITYNEQFF
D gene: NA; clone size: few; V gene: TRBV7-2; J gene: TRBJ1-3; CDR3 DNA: TGTGCCAGCAGCTCCCGGAGAGCAAGCTCTGGAAACACCATATATTTT; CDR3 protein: CASSSRRASSGNTIYF
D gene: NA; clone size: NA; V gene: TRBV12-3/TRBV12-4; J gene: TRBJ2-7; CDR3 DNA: TGTGCCAGCAGCCCCGCCATACTATACGAGCAGTACTTC; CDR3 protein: CASSPAILYEQYF
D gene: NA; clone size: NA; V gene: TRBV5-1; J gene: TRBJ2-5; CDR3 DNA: TGCGCCAGCAGGCTTCTCGGCTCACGGTTATCAGAGACCCAGTACTTC; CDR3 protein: CASRLLGSRLSETQYF
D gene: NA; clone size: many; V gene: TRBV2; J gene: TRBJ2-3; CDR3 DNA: TGTGCCAGCAAGAGGTTTGCCACAGATACGCAGTATTTT; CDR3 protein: CASKRFATDTQYF
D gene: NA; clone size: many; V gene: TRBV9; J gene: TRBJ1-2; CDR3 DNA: TGTGCCAGCAGCGTAGTAATAGGGGAAGGCTACACCTTC; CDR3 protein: CASSVVIGEGYTF
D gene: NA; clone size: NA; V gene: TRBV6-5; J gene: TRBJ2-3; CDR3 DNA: TGTGCCAGCCGCTACCTCTACGCCGGACCGAGCACAGATACGCAGTATTTT; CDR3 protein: CASRYLYAGPSTDTQYF
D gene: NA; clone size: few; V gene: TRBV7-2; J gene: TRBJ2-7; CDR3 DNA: TGTGCCAGCAGCTTAGGTTGGACCTACGAGCAGTACTTC; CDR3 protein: CASSLGWTYEQYF
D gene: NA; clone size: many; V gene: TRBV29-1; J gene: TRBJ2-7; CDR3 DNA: TGCAGCGTCGGAGGCGGATCCTACGAGCAGTACTTC; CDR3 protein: CSVGGGSYEQYF
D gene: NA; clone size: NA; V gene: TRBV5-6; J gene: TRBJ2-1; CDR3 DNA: TGTGCCAGCAGGTTCGACAGGATTTCCTACAATGAGCAGTTCTTC; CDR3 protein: CASRFDRISYNEQFF
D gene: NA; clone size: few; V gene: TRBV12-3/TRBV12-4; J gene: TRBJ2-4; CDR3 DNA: TGTGCCAGCAGTTTAACGGGTATACAAAACATTCAGTACTTC; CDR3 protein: CASSLTGIQNIQYF
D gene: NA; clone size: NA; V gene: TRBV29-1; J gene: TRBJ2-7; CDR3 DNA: TGCAGCGTTGCCCCGACGGCGTCCTACGAGCAGTACTTC; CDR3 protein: CSVAPTASYEQYF
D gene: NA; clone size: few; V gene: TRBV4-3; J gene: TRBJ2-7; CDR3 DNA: TGCGCCAGCAGCCAAGAGACGGGGGAAAGCTCCTACGAGCAGTACTTC; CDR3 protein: CASSQETGESSYEQYF
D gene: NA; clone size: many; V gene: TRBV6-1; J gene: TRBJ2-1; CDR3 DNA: TGTGCCAGCAGTCTAAAGGGGGGGGGCAATGAGCAGTTCTTC; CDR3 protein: CASSLKGGGNEQFF
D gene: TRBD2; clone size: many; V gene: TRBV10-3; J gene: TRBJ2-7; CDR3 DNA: TGTGCCATCAGCGAGTCTAGCGGGGGATACGAGCAGTACTTC; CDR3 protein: CAISESSGGYEQYF
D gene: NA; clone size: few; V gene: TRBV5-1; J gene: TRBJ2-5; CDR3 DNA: TGCGCCAGCAGCTGGATGGGGGCTGAAGCGACCCAGTACTTC; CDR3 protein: CASSWMGAEATQYF
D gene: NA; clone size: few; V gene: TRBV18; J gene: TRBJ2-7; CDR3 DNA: TGTGCCAGCTCAGTAGGGATTGATGACGACGAGCAGTACTTC; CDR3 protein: CASSVGIDDDEQYF
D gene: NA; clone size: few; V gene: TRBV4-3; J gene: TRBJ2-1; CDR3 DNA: TGCGCCAGCAGCCAAGTTGGCTCTAAAGCCAATGAGCAGTTCTTC; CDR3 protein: CASSQVGSKANEQFF
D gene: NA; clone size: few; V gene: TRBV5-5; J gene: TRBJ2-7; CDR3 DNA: TGTGCCAGCAGCCTAAGGTGGCAGAACTACGAGCAGTACTTC; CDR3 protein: CASSLRWQNYEQYF
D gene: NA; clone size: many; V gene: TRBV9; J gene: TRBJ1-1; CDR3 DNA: TGTGCCAGCAGCGTAGGTCCTGGCTCGAACACTGAAGCTTTCTTT; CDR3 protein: CASSVGPGSNTEAFF
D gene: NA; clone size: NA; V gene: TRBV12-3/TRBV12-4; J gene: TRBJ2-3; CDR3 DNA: TGTGCCAGCAGTTTAACCCGGGACACATACACAGATACGCAGTATTTT; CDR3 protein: CASSLTRDTYTDTQYF
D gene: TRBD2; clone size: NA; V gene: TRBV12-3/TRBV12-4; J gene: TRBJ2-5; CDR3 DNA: TGTGCCAGCAGTTCACTAGCGCACCAAGAGACCCAGTACTTC; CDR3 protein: CASSSLAHQETQYF
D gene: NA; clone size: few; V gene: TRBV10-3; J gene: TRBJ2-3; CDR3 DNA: TGTGCCATCTGGCCTTCAGGAAGCACGCAGTATTTT; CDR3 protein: CAIWPSGSTQYF
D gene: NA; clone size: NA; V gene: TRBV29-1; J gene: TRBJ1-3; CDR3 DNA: TGCAGCGTTGTTCCCCTATCTGGAAACACCATATATTTT; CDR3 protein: CSVVPLSGNTIYF